The rows below give T cell receptor beta chains drawn from one sample of a study of control samples from healthy donors and cancer patients. Repertoires were generated with immunoSEQ multiplex PCR, while TCRdb's copy carries only in-frame clones and drops some. Of 30,000 to 35,000 clones listed, 70% to 90% were seen once; the top ten hold about 1.6%. Specimen: PBMCs. These receptors were obtained from a woman between 35 and 50 years old with lung cancer. CDR3s include the opening cysteine and the closing phenylalanine or tryptophan. The D gene is left open where the match is weak. Size values are once, few and many counts, or a class for expanded clones, and some rows have none.

v_gene	d_gene	j_gene	abundance	CDR3aa	CDR3nt
TRBV5-1	.	TRBJ1-4	.	CASSPEPDEKLFF	TGCGCCAGCAGCCCGGAGCCCGATGAAAAACTGTTTTTT
TRBV7-8	.	TRBJ2-2	.	CASSLGRTVTGELFF	TGTGCCAGCAGCTTAGGACGGACAGTAACCGGGGAGCTGTTTTTT
TRBV4-1	.	TRBJ2-7	.	CASSDLSEQYF	TGCGCCAGCAGCGATTTGAGCGAGCAGTACTTC
TRBV11-3	.	TRBJ2-1	.	CASKGGQRYNEQFF	TGTGCCAGTAAGGGAGGACAGCGATACAATGAGCAGTTCTTC
TRBV2	.	TRBJ1-6	.	CASTTSRRALNSPLHF	TGTGCCAGCACCACCTCGCGGAGGGCCTTGAATTCACCCCTCCACTTT
TRBV30	.	TRBJ1-4	.	CAWSVQDKKLFF	TGTGCCTGGAGTGTACAGGACAAGAAACTGTTTTTT
TRBV6-5	.	TRBJ1-3	.	CASSDFRGSGNTIYF	TGTGCCAGCAGCGACTTCAGGGGTTCGGGAAACACCATATATTTT
TRBV7-8	TRBD1	TRBJ1-5	.	CASSLGGRGHQPQHF	TGTGCCAGCAGCTTAGGAGGGAGGGGGCATCAGCCCCAGCATTTT
TRBV28	.	TRBJ1-5	.	CASSFEGGGGQPQHF	TGTGCCAGCAGTTTTGAGGGGGGGGGCGGTCAGCCCCAGCATTTT
TRBV28	TRBD1	TRBJ1-4	.	CASSPRTGGILTNEKLFF	TGTGCCAGCAGTCCCAGGACAGGGGGCATTTTAACTAATGAAAAACTGTTTTTT
TRBV28	.	TRBJ1-1	.	CASSLQSSYPEAFF	TGTGCCAGCAGTTTGCAGTCCTCTTATCCTGAAGCTTTCTTT
TRBV27	.	TRBJ1-4	.	CASKPGTNEKLFF	TGTGCCAGCAAACCTGGGACGAATGAAAAACTGTTTTTT
TRBV6-5	.	TRBJ2-1	.	CASSYVGTSYNEQFF	TGTGCCAGCAGTTATGTGGGGACCTCCTACAATGAGCAGTTCTTC
TRBV12-5	.	TRBJ1-2	.	CASGLEVNYGYTF	TGTGCTAGTGGTTTGGAGGTAAACTATGGCTACACCTTC
TRBV19	.	TRBJ1-5	.	CASSDRGPGSDQPQHF	TGTGCCAGTAGTGATAGGGGTCCAGGGAGCGACCAGCCCCAGCATTTT
TRBV4-1	TRBD1	TRBJ2-7	few	CASSQISGDRGYEQYF	TGCGCCAGCAGCCAAATCTCCGGGGACAGGGGATACGAGCAGTACTTC
TRBV10-3	.	TRBJ1-1	once	CAISEPGTLNTEAFF	TGTGCCATCAGTGAGCCCGGGACGTTGAACACTGAAGCTTTCTTT
TRBV19	TRBD1	TRBJ2-2	.	CASSMGQGAIGELFF	TGTGCCAGTAGTATGGGACAGGGGGCCATCGGGGAGCTGTTTTTT